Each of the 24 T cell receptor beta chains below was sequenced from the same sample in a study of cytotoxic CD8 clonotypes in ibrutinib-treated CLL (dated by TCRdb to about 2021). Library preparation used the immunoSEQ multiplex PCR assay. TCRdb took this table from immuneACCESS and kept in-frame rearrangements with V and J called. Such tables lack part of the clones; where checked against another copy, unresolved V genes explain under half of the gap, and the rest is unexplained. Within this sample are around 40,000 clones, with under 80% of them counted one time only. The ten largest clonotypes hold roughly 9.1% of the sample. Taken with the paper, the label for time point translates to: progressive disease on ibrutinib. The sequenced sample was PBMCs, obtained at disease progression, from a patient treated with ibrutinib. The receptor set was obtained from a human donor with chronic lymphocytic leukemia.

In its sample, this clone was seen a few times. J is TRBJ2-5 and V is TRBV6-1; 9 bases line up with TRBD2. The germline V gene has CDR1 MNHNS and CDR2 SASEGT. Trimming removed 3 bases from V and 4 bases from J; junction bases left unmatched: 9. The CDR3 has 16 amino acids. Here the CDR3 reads CASSDWAGGSPETQYF. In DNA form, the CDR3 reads TGTGCCAGCAGTGATTGGGCGGGAGGGTCCCCAGAGACCCAGTACTTC.

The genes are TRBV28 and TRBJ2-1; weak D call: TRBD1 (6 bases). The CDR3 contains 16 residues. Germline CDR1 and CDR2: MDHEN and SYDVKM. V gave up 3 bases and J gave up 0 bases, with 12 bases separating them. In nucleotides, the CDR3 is TGTGCCAGCAGTTTTACTCCAGGGGCCTCCTACAATGAGCAGTTCTTC. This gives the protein CASSFTPGASYNEQFF.

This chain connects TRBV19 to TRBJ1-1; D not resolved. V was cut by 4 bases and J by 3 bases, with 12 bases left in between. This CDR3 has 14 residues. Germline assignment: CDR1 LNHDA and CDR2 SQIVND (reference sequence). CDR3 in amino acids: CASSNRPVDTEAFF. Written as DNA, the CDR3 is TGTGCCAGTAGTAATCGACCCGTTGACACTGAAGCTTTCTTT.

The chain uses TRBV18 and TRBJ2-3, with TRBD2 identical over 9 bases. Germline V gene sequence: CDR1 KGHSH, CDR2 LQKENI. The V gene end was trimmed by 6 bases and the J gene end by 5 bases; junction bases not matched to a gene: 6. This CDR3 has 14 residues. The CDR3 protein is CASSIAGAGDTQYF. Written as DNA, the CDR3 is TGTGCCAGCTCGATAGCGGGAGCCGGAGATACGCAGTATTTT.

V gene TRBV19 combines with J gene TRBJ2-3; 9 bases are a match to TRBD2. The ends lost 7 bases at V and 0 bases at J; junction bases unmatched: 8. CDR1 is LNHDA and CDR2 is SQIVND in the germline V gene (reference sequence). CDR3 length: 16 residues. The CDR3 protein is CASKVREGTSTDTQYF. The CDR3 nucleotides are TGTGCCAGTAAAGTGCGGGAGGGAACTAGCACAGATACGCAGTATTTT.

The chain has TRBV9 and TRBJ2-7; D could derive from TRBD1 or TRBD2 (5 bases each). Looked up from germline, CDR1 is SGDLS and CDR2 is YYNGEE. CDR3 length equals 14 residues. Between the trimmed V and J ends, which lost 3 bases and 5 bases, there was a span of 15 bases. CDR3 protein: CASSGDPQGDEQYF. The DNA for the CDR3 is TGTGCCAGCAGCGGGGACCCCCAGGGCGACGAGCAGTACTTC.

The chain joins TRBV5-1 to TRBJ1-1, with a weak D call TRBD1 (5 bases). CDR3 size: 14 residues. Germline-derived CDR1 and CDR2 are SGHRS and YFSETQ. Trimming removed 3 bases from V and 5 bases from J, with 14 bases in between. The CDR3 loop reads CASSSGFQGTEAFF. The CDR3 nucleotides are TGCGCCAGCAGCTCCGGGTTTCAGGGTACTGAAGCTTTCTTT.

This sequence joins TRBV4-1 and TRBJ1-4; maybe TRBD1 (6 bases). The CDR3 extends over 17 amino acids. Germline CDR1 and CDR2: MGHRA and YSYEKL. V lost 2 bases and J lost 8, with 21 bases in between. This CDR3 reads CASSQSTQRGGGEKLFF. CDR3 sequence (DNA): TGCGCCAGCAGCCAATCCACCCAAAGGGGGGGCGGCGAAAAACTGTTTTTT.

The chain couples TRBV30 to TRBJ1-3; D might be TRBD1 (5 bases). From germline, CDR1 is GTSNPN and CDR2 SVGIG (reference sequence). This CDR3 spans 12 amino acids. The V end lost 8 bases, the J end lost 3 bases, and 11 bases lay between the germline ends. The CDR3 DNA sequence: TGTGCCACCGGGGGAGGTGGAAACACCATATATTTT. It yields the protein CATGGGGNTIYF.

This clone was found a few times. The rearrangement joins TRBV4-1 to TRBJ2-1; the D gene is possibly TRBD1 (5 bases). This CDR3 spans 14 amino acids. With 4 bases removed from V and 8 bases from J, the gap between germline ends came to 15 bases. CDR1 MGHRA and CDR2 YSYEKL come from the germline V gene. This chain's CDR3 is CASSRRDEGDEQFF. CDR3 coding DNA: TGCGCCAGCAGCCGACGAGACGAAGGGGATGAGCAGTTCTTC.

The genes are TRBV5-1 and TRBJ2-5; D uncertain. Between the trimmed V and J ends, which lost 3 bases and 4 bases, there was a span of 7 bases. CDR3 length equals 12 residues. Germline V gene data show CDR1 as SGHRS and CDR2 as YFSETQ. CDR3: CASSWSGETQYF. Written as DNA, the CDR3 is TGCGCCAGCAGCTGGTCCGGAGAGACCCAGTACTTC.

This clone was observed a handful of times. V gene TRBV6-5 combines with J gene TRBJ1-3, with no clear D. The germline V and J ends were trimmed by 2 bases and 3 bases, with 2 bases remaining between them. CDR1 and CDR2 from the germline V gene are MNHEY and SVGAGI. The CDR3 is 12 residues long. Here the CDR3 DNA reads TGTGCCAGCAGTTACGATGGAAACACCATATATTTT. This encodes CASSYDGNTIYF.

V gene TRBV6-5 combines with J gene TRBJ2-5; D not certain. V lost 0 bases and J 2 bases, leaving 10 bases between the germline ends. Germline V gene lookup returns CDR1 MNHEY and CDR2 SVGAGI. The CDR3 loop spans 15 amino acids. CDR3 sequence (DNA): TGTGCCAGCAGTTACTCCAAGACGGCTCAAGAGACCCAGTACTTC. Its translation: CASSYSKTAQETQYF.

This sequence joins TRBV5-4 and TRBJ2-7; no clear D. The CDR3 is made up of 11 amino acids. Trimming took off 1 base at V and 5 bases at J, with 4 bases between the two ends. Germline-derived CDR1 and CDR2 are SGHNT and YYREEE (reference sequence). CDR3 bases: TGTGCCAGCAGCTTGTCGAACGAGCAGTACTTC. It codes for CASSLSNEQYF.

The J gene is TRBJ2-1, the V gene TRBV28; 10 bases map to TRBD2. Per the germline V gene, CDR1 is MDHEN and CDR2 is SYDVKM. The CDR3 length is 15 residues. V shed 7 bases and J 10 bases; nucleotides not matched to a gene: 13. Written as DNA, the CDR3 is TGTGCCAGCACTCAAGCGGGAGGGCCTCATTGGGAGCAGTTCTTC. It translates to CASTQAGGPHWEQFF.

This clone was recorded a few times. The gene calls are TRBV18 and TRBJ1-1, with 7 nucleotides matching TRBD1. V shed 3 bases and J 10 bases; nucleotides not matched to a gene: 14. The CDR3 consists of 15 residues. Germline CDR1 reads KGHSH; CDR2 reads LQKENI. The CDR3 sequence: CASSPRSGDRAGAFF. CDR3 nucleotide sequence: TGTGCCAGCTCACCCCGATCAGGAGACAGGGCTGGAGCTTTCTTT.

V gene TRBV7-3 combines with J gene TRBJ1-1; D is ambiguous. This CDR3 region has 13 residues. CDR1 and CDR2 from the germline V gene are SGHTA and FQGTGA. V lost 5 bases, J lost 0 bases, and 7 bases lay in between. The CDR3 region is CASSPYLNTEAFF. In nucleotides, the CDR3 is TGTGCCAGCAGCCCCTACTTGAACACTGAAGCTTTCTTT.

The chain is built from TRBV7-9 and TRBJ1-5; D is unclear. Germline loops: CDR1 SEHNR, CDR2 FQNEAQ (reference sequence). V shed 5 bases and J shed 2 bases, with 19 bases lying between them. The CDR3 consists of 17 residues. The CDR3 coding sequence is TGTGCCAGCAGCCCCGACGGTTGGGGTTCGGGCAATCAGCCCCAGCATTTT. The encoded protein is CASSPDGWGSGNQPQHF.

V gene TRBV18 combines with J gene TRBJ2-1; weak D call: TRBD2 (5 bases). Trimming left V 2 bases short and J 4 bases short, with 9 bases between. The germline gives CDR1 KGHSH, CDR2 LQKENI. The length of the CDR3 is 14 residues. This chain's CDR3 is CASSPRGQYNEQFF. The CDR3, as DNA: TGTGCCAGCTCACCAAGAGGGCAGTACAATGAGCAGTTCTTC. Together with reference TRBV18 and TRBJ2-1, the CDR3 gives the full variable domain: NAGVMQNPRHLVRRRGQEARLRCSPMKGHSHVYWYRQLPEEGLKFMVYLQKENIIDESGMPKERFSAEFPKEGPSILRIQQVVRGDSAAYFCASSPRGQYNEQFFGPGTRLTVL.

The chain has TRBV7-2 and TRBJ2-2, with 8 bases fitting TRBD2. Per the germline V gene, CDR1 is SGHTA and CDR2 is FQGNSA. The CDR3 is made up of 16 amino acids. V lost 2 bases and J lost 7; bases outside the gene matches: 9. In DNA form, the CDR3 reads TGTGCCAGCAGCTTACTGTACCGGGGGGGCAGCGGGGAGCTGTTTTTT. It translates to CASSLLYRGGSGELFF.

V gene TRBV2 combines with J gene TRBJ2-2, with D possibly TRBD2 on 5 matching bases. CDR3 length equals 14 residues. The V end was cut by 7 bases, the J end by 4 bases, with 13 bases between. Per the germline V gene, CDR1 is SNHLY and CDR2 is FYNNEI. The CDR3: CASKASSGTGELFF. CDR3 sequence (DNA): TGTGCCAGCAAGGCTAGCAGCGGCACCGGGGAGCTGTTTTTT.

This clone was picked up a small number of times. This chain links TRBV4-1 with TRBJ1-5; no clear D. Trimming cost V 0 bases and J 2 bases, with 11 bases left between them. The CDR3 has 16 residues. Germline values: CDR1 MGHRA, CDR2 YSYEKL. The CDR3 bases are TGCGCCAGCAGCCAAGATGGAGGTATCGGCAATCAGCCCCAGCATTTT. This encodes CASSQDGGIGNQPQHF.

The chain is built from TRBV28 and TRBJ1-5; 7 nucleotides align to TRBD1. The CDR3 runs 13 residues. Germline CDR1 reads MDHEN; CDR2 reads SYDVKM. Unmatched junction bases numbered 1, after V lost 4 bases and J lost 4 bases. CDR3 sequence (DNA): TGTGCCAGCAGTTCACAGGGGAATCAGCCCCAGCATTTT. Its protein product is CASSSQGNQPQHF.

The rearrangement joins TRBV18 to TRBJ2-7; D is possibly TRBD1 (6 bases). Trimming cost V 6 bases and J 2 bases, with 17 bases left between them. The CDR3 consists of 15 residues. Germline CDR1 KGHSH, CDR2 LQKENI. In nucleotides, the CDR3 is TGTGCCAGCTCCCAATTGGGGGCAGGACCCTACGAGCAGTACTTC. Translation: CASSQLGAGPYEQYF.